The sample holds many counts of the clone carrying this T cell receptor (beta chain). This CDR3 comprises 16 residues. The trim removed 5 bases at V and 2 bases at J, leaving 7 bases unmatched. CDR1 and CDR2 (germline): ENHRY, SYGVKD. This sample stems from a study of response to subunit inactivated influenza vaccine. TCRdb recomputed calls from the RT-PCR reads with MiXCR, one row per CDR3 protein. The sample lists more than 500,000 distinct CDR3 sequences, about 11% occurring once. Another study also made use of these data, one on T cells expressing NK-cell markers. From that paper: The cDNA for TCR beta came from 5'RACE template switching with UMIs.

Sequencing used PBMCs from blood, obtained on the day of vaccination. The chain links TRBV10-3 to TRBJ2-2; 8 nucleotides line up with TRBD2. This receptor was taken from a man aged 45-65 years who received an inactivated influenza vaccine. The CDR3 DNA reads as TGTGCCATCAGTCCCGTTAGCGGGGCTAACACCGGGGAGCTGTTTTTT. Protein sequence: CAISPVSGANTGELFF.